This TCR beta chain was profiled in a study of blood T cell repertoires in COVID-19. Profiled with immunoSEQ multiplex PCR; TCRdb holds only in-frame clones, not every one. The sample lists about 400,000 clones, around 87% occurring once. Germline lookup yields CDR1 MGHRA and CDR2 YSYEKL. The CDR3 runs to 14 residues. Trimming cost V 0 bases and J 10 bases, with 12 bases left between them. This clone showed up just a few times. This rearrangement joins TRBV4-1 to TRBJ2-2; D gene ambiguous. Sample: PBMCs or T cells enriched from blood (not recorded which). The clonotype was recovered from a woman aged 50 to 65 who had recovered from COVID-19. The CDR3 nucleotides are TGCGCCAGCAGCCAAGAAGGCCGGGTGTCGGAGCTGTTTTTT. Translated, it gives CASSQEGRVSELFF.